The 27 T cell receptor beta chains reported below all come from one sample, sequenced in a study of blood T cell repertoires in COVID-19. Produced via immunoSEQ multiplex PCR; TCRdb's table is partial and in-frame only. Altogether more than 250,000 clones are present, 92% being singletons, with the ten largest covering roughly 18%. The sequenced sample consisted of PBMCs or T cells enriched from blood (not recorded which). The receptors here all came from a woman in her twenties or thirties who had recovered from COVID-19.

The chain is built from TRBV3-1 (or the pseudogene TRBV3-2) and TRBJ2-2; TRBD1 might be the D (5 bases). Looked up from germline, CDR1 is LGHDT and CDR2 is YNNKEL (reference sequence). Trimming stripped 8 bases from V and 2 bases from J, with 15 bases between. The CDR3 spans 15 residues. The CDR3 loop reads CASSPGQGNTGELFF. In nucleotides, the CDR3 is TGTGCCAGCTCCCCCGGGCAGGGTAACACCGGGGAGCTGTTTTTT.

This clone was seen just once. V gene TRBV15 combines with J gene TRBJ2-3, with 7 bases matching TRBD2. From germline, CDR1 is LNHNV and CDR2 YYDKDF (reference sequence). The ends lost 9 bases at V and 3 bases at J; junction bases unmatched: 9. The CDR3 is 14 amino acids. The CDR3 region has the DNA TGTGCCACTAGCTGGTGGGGGGGTACAGATACGCAGTATTTT. Translation: CATSWWGGTDTQYF.

The chain employs TRBV29-1 and TRBJ2-7, with a possible D match to TRBD1 (5 bases). Trimming shortened V by 4 bases and J by 7 bases, and 17 bases separated the two germline ends. The CDR3 runs 13 residues. Per the germline V gene, CDR1 is SQVTM and CDR2 is ANQGSEA. In DNA, the CDR3 is TGCAGCGTTGTATACCCCGACAGCGTGGAGCAGTACTTC. It is translated as CSVVYPDSVEQYF.

This sequence joins TRBV4-3 and TRBJ1-1, with TRBD1 matching 10 bases. V was clipped by 0 bases and J by 4 bases; unmatched bases: 11. There are 18 residues in the CDR3. Germline lookup yields CDR1 LGHNA and CDR2 YSLEER. DNA of the CDR3: TGCGCCAGCAGCCAAGATGAAGGGACAGGGGCGTTGGGCACTGAAGCTTTCTTT. Translation: CASSQDEGTGALGTEAFF.

The chain links TRBV15 to TRBJ2-1; 9 bases are a match to TRBD1. The CDR3 is made up of 15 amino acids. The germline V gene has CDR1 LNHNV and CDR2 YYDKDF (reference sequence). V shed 7 bases, J shed 10 bases, and the junction held 14 bases outside the gene matches. The CDR3 region has the DNA TGTGCCACCAAAAAGGGACAGGGCGGTTTTATGGAGCAGTTCTTC. Its protein product is CATKKGQGGFMEQFF.

The chain joins TRBV30 to TRBJ1-6; possibly TRBD1 for D (6 bases). The length of the CDR3 is 14 residues. Deletions cut 1 base from V and 2 bases from J, with 6 bases between. Germline V gives CDR1 GTSNPN, CDR2 SVGIG (reference sequence). The CDR3 loop reads CAWSAGAYNSPLHF. For the CDR3, the DNA is TGTGCCTGGAGTGCAGGGGCCTATAATTCACCCCTCCACTTT.

The chain joins TRBV29-1 to TRBJ1-5, with D unresolved. Germline CDR1 and CDR2: SQVTM and ANQGSEA. Trimming took 4 bases from V and 0 from J, leaving 25 bases between them. The CDR3 totals 19 residues. CDR3 coding DNA: TGCAGCGTTGGAGAAAGTGGCAGACTTCTAGGTCTTAGCAATCAGCCCCAGCATTTT. This codes for CSVGESGRLLGLSNQPQHF.

The rearrangement joins TRBV7-8 to TRBJ2-1; D is ambiguous. Germline V gene sequence: CDR1 SGHVS, CDR2 FQNEAQ. V lost 5 bases, J lost 7 bases, and 12 bases lay in between. This CDR3 spans 13 amino acids. The CDR3 sequence is CASSPLRGNEQFF. The CDR3, as DNA: TGTGCCAGCAGCCCATTGAGAGGTAATGAGCAGTTCTTC.

The V call is TRBV30, the J call TRBJ1-6, with a possible D match to TRBD1 (5 bases). V was shortened by 0 bases and J by 8 bases, with 11 bases between the two germline ends. This CDR3 spans 14 amino acids. Germline V gene sequence: CDR1 GTSNPN, CDR2 SVGIG (reference sequence). The CDR3 region is CAWSVTGGDSPLHF. CDR3 sequence (DNA): TGTGCCTGGAGTGTAACAGGCGGGGATTCACCCCTCCACTTT.

The chain couples TRBV3-1 (or the pseudogene TRBV3-2) to TRBJ1-2; 7 nucleotides match TRBD1. V lost 0 bases to trimming and J lost 4 bases; unmatched junction nucleotides: 5. This CDR3 has 15 residues. Germline CDR1 LGHDT, CDR2 YNNKEL (reference sequence). The CDR3, as DNA: TGTGCCAGCAGCCAAGAGGGACAGCAGGGCTATGGCTACACCTTC. This gives the protein CASSQEGQQGYGYTF.

This clone was recorded once. The chain couples TRBV29-1 to TRBJ1-4; TRBD1 agrees at 8 bases. There are 13 residues in the CDR3. V shed 4 bases and J 15 bases; nucleotides not matched to a gene: 13. The V gene's germline CDR1 is SQVTM and CDR2 ANQGSEA. This CDR3 reads CSVGLAFDRGMFF. The DNA for the CDR3 is TGCAGCGTTGGGCTAGCCTTTGACAGGGGAATGTTTTTT.

This clone was counted only a few times. This chain links TRBV5-1 with TRBJ1-1; a possible D gene is TRBD1 (6 bases). Germline V lookup: CDR1 SGHRS, CDR2 YFSETQ. This CDR3 contains 13 residues. V was cut by 1 base and J by 9 bases, with 13 bases left in between. CDR3 sequence (DNA): TGCGCCAGCAGCTTGAACCCCGGGACAAAAGCTTTCTTT. Its protein is CASSLNPGTKAFF.

The chain has TRBV6-5 and TRBJ2-5; 7 nucleotides line up with TRBD2. The length of the CDR3 is 15 residues. The germline CDR1 and CDR2 sequences are MNHEY and SVGAGI. V was pared by 0 bases and J by 7 bases, with 8 bases of the junction left unmatched. CDR3 loop: CASSYSTGGRATQYF. CDR3 bases: TGTGCCAGCAGTTACTCGACGGGAGGTAGGGCGACCCAGTACTTC.

The V and J genes are TRBV28 and TRBJ2-7, with D maybe TRBD2 (5 bases). Trimming left V 3 bases short and J 3 bases short, with 9 bases between. Germline V gene sequence: CDR1 MDHEN, CDR2 SYDVKM. The CDR3 consists of 13 residues. CDR3 DNA sequence: TGTGCCAGCAGTTTTAGCGACGGCTACGAGCAGTACTTC. This encodes CASSFSDGYEQYF.

The chain couples TRBV15 to TRBJ1-1, with a possible D match to TRBD1 (5 bases). The CDR3 is made up of 15 amino acids. Trimming took off 0 bases at V and 1 base at J, with 9 bases between the two ends. CDR1 and CDR2 (germline): LNHNV, YYDKDF (reference sequence). CDR3 amino acids: CATSRDRGGNTEAFF. CDR3 bases: TGTGCCACCAGCAGAGATAGGGGAGGGAACACTGAAGCTTTCTTT.

The CDR3 nucleotides are TGTGCCAGCAGTTTATGGCGCAGGGGAAGAGCACATGAGCAGTTCTTC. Amino acids: CASSLWRRGRAHEQFF. The chain employs TRBV28 and TRBJ2-1; D might be TRBD1 (6 bases). V was shortened by 0 bases and J by 8 bases, with 17 bases between the two germline ends. The V gene's germline CDR1 is MDHEN and CDR2 SYDVKM. The CDR3 length is 16 residues.

This clone was observed a single time. The V and J genes are TRBV11-2 and TRBJ2-1, with 8 bases matching TRBD1. The CDR3 runs to 12 residues. The V segment lost 7 bases and the J segment 7 bases; nucleotides outside the gene matches: 3. Per the germline V gene, CDR1 is SGHAT and CDR2 is FQNNGV. This CDR3 reads CASTDRENEQFF. DNA of the CDR3: TGTGCCAGCACGGACAGGGAGAATGAGCAGTTCTTC.

The rearrangement links TRBV6-4 to TRBJ1-2; a weak D match, TRBD1 (5 bases). Per germline, CDR1 MRHNA and CDR2 SNTAGT. The CDR3 has 15 residues. Deletions cut 6 bases from V and 5 bases from J, with 19 bases between. The CDR3 loop is CASSPTSGTQYGYTF. The CDR3 nucleotides read TGTGCCAGCAGCCCAACCTCCGGGACTCAGTATGGCTACACCTTC.

The rearrangement uses TRBV30 and TRBJ1-6; a weak D match, TRBD1 (5 bases). The germline V gene has CDR1 GTSNPN and CDR2 SVGIG (reference sequence). V was clipped by 0 bases and J by 7 bases, with 13 bases between them. The CDR3 totals 15 residues. CDR3 residues: CAWSVGGISNSPLHF. CDR3 bases: TGTGCCTGGAGTGTCGGGGGGATTTCAAATTCACCCCTCCACTTT.

This chain joins TRBV11-2 and TRBJ1-1, with TRBD1 matching over 8 bases. In germline, CDR1 is SGHAT, CDR2 FQNNGV. V dropped 5 bases and J dropped 3; count of bases not matched to a gene: 8. The CDR3 totals 15 residues. CDR3 protein: CASSQTTGAYTEAFF. CDR3 coding DNA: TGTGCCAGCAGCCAAACGACAGGGGCGTACACTGAAGCTTTCTTT.

The chain joins TRBV3-1 (or the pseudogene TRBV3-2) to TRBJ1-1; 8 nucleotides line up with TRBD1. This CDR3 is 15 amino acids long. The germline V gene encodes CDR1 LGHDT and CDR2 YNNKEL (reference sequence). With 0 bases clipped from V and 4 bases from J, the junction kept 4 bases outside the gene matches. The CDR3 sequence: CASSQDAQGATEAFF. For the CDR3, the DNA is TGTGCCAGCAGCCAAGATGCCCAGGGGGCCACTGAAGCTTTCTTT.

The J gene is TRBJ1-5, the V gene TRBV6-1; possibly TRBD1 for D (5 bases). Trimming stripped 2 bases from V and 0 bases from J, with 11 bases between. Germline CDR1 and CDR2: MNHNS and SASEGT. The CDR3 loop spans 16 amino acids. CDR3 sequence (DNA): TGTGCCAGCAGTGAATTTCGGGGGTATAGCAATCAGCCCCAGCATTTT. This encodes CASSEFRGYSNQPQHF.

This clone showed up just a few times. The rearrangement joins TRBV29-1 to TRBJ1-1; D not resolved. V lost 2 bases to trimming and J lost 0 bases, with 19 bases between them. The CDR3 has 17 residues. Germline lookup yields CDR1 SQVTM and CDR2 ANQGSEA. Written as DNA, the CDR3 is TGCAGCGTTGAATACCGCCCTGGGAGGCGGATGAACACTGAAGCTTTCTTT. Its protein is CSVEYRPGRRMNTEAFF.

The J gene is TRBJ1-6, the V gene TRBV27, with a tentative D call TRBD1 (5 bases). Germline V CDR1 and CDR2: MNHEY, SMNVEV (reference sequence). Trimming took off 4 bases at V and 5 bases at J, with 9 bases between the two ends. The CDR3 extends over 14 amino acids. CDR3 amino acids: CASSWGQDNSPLHF. The CDR3, as DNA: TGTGCCAGCAGTTGGGGCCAGGATAATTCACCCCTCCACTTT.

The chain uses TRBV4-1 and TRBJ2-7; no clear D. Germline CDR1 reads MGHRA; CDR2 reads YSYEKL. The CDR3 is 14 amino acids. Trimming pared 4 bases from V and 2 bases from J, leaving 12 bases between. Written as DNA, the CDR3 is TGCGCCAGCAGCCCAACGACATCAGCCTACGAGCAGTACTTC. Amino acids: CASSPTTSAYEQYF.

The chain uses TRBV11-2 and TRBJ2-5, with D perhaps matching TRBD2 (7 bases). The CDR3 sequence is 17 residues long. Germline V gene data show CDR1 as SGHAT and CDR2 as FQNNGV. Trimming cost V 5 bases and J 4 bases, with 23 bases left between them. CDR3 DNA: TGTGCCAGCAGCACTCGGGGGGCGGGAGTTTCTGGAGAGACCCAGTACTTC. Amino acid sequence: CASSTRGAGVSGETQYF. The whole variable domain, filled in from reference TRBV11-2 and TRBJ2-5, reads EAGVAQSPRYKIIEKRQSVAFWCNPISGHATLYWYQQILGQGPKLLIQFQNNGVVDDSQLPKDRFSAERLKGVDSTLKIQPAKLEDSAVYLCASSTRGAGVSGETQYFGPGTRLLVL.

The chain employs TRBV3-1 (or the pseudogene TRBV3-2) and TRBJ1-6, with a tentative D call TRBD1 (6 bases). Germline assignment: CDR1 LGHDT and CDR2 YNNKEL (reference sequence). V lost 1 base, J lost 2 bases, and 15 bases lay in between. The CDR3 is 18 residues long. CDR3 loop: CASSQADQGHTYNSPLHF. The CDR3 DNA is TGTGCCAGCAGCCAAGCGGATCAGGGACACACCTATAATTCACCCCTCCACTTT.